The T cell receptor (beta chain) under discussion was sequenced for a study of somatic mutations in cytotoxic T cells in rheumatoid arthritis. Authors' processing steps: After comparison against published virus-specific TCRB sequences, only a few of the patient CD8+ clones larger than 1% turned out to match them. The data were produced by immunoSEQ multiplex PCR, yet TCRdb's version contains in-frame clones alone and is incomplete. V and J calls and clone size follow that table, whereas D and trimming were derived from the DNA. The sample includes 15,000 or so clones, 65% to 75% of them seen just once. The CDR3 contains 11 residues. Between the trimmed V and J ends, which lost 7 bases and 1 base, there was a span of 4 bases. Germline CDR1 is SNHLY and CDR2 is FYNNEI.

The V call is TRBV2, the J call TRBJ1-1, with D hard to call. Sequencing was done on a sample of CD8+ T cells sorted from blood. The source is an adult with rheumatoid arthritis. CDR3 in DNA: TGTGCCAGCATAGAGAACACTGAAGCTTTCTTT. It specifies CASIENTEAFF. Full variable domain (missing parts from reference TRBV2 and TRBJ1-1): EPEVTQTPSHQVTQMGQEVILRCVPISNHLYFYWYRQILGQKVEFLVSFYNNEISEKSEIFDDQFSVERPDGSNFTLKIRSTKLEDSAMYFCASIENTEAFFGQGTRLTVV.